This T cell receptor (beta chain) came from a study of CD8+CD57+ T cells in acquired aplastic anemia. On the study more broadly: Mean yield of DNA from sorted CD4+ and CD8+ cells was 2.5 to 4 ug.

As to this clonotype: What it binds is unknown.

Study-wide findings and caveats: It was found that almost 30 CD8+ CDR3 sequences were shared between patients and controls. Simpson's diversity of CD8+ cells was not significantly different in patients compared with controls.

Genomic DNA acted as the template from which TCR beta VDJ combination and CDR3 sequence profiling were carried out. TCRdb called the reads again in MiXCR, with one record for every CDR3 protein. The profile shows about 190,000 distinct CDR3 sequences, 64% of them singletons. The specimen was sorted CD4+, CD8+, or CD8+CD57+ T cells (not recorded which) from PBMCs. This sequence was found in a human donor with severe aplastic anemia or a healthy control (not recorded which).

Written as DNA, the CDR3 is TGTGCCACCAGTGATAACGACAGAAGAGTTTTCTTT. Translated, it gives CATSDNDRRVFF. V gene TRBV24-1 combines with J gene TRBJ1-1; TRBD1 is a possible D gene (5 bases). Trimming removed 3 bases from V and 13 bases from J, with 14 bases in between. CDR1 and CDR2 from the germline V gene are KGHDR and SFDVKD. The CDR3 has 12 residues.